These T cell receptor beta chains were read from a single sample in a study of blood T cell repertoires in COVID-19. TCRdb's table, derived via immunoSEQ multiplex PCR, lists solely in-frame clones and lacks some. The sample carries 180,000 or so clones, over 80% recorded once. Sequenced input: peripheral blood. The receptors shown here come from a woman aged 35 to 49 with COVID-19, enrolled during active disease. CDR3s include the opening cysteine and the closing phenylalanine or tryptophan. A D gene is named only where the DNA matches it firmly. Size values are once, few and many counts, or a class for expanded clones, and some rows have none.

J | D | size | V | DNA | CDR3
TRBJ1-1 | TRBD1 | once | TRBV7-2 | TGTGCCAGCAGCTTAGCGGGGGGACAGGGGAGGGTGAACACTGAAGCTTTCTTT | CASSLAGGQGRVNTEAFF
TRBJ2-5 | TRBD2 | . | TRBV2 | TGTGCCAGCAACCTCCTAGCGGCAGCCGGGGCCCAGTACTTC | CASNLLAAAGAQYF
TRBJ1-3 | . | . | TRBV10-3 | TGTGCCATCAGTGAGGAGGGCAGACCTGGAAACACCATATATTTT | CAISEEGRPGNTIYF
TRBJ1-1 | . | . | TRBV4-2 | TGTGCCAGCAGCCAAGGGGGGGGGTTCATGAACACTGAAGCTTTCTTT | CASSQGGGFMNTEAFF
TRBJ2-3 | TRBD2 | . | TRBV7-9 | TGTGCCAGCAGCCCACGCGGGGGGGGTTCCGCAGATACGCAGTATTTT | CASSPRGGGSADTQYF
TRBJ2-7 | . | . | TRBV11-2 | TGTGCCAGCAGCTCCCTAGGGGGTTCCTACGAGCAGTACTTC | CASSSLGGSYEQYF
TRBJ2-5 | TRBD2 | . | TRBV5-1 | TGCGCCAGCAGCTTGTGGACTAGCGGGGGGTACCAAGAGACCCAGTACTTC | CASSLWTSGGYQETQYF
TRBJ2-7 | . | . | TRBV15 | TGTGCCACCAGCAGAGAGGGGGGACCCTCCTACGAGCAGTACTTC | CATSREGGPSYEQYF
TRBJ2-7 | TRBD2 | once | TRBV5-4 | TGTGCCAGCAGTCCTACGGGGGGGGACTACGAGCAGTACTTC | CASSPTGGDYEQYF
TRBJ2-3 | TRBD1 | . | TRBV6-5 | TGTGCCAGCAGCAGGGACAGGGGGCAGGATACGCAGTATTTT | CASSRDRGQDTQYF
TRBJ1-2 | . | . | TRBV28 | TGTGCCAGCAGTTTAGGGGGCAACCCCTATGGCTACACCTTC | CASSLGGNPYGYTF
TRBJ2-1 | TRBD2 | . | TRBV6-4 | TGTGCCAGCAGTGACTCGAGCGGGGGGGCGATCGATGAGCAGTTCTTC | CASSDSSGGAIDEQFF
TRBJ1-5 | TRBD1 | . | TRBV28 | TGTGCCAGCAGGGACAGGGCCTTCAATCAGCCCCAGCATTTT | CASRDRAFNQPQHF
TRBJ1-5 | . | . | TRBV5-1 | TGCGCCAGCAGCATGGACACCAATCAGCCCCAGCATTTT | CASSMDTNQPQHF
TRBJ1-1 | . | . | TRBV5-1 | TGCGCCAGCAGCGGAGGGCGGACTGAAGCTTTCTTT | CASSGGRTEAFF
TRBJ1-5 | . | medium-sized | TRBV3-1/TRBV3-2 | TGTGCCAGCAGCCTAAACCGGGGGGCGAGCAATCAGCCCCAGCATTTT | CASSLNRGASNQPQHF
TRBJ1-1 | TRBD1 | . | TRBV5-6 | TGTGCCAGCAGCATAGACAGGGTGGGAAGGGACACTGAAGCTTTCTTT | CASSIDRVGRDTEAFF
TRBJ1-2 | . | . | TRBV6-2/TRBV6-3 | TGTGCCAGCAGCAACTGGGGAGGAAACTATGGCTACACCTTC | CASSNWGGNYGYTF
TRBJ2-4 | TRBD2 | . | TRBV28 | TGTGCCAGCAGTTTACGGGGGGAAGCCAAAAACATTCAGTACTTC | CASSLRGEAKNIQYF
TRBJ2-2 | . | many | TRBV5-1 | TGCGCCAGCAGCTTCTACGATCGGACTGTGAGGACCGGGGAGCTGTTTTTT | CASSFYDRTVRTGELFF
TRBJ1-2 | TRBD1 | . | TRBV5-6 | TGTGCCAGCAGCCCAAACCGGGACAGGGGGAGGTTTGGTGGCTACACCTTC | CASSPNRDRGRFGGYTF
TRBJ2-5 | . | . | TRBV9 | TGTGCCAGCAGCGTAGGAGCGGCACAAGAGACCCAGTACTTC | CASSVGAAQETQYF
TRBJ1-3 | . | few | TRBV11-2 | TGTGCCAGCAGCCCAAACACCATCTCTGGAAACACCATATATTTT | CASSPNTISGNTIYF
TRBJ2-3 | . | . | TRBV18 | TGTGCCAGCTCACCACCGAAAGCGACCGCCCCGTCCACAGATACGCAGTATTTT | CASSPPKATAPSTDTQYF
TRBJ2-7 | . | . | TRBV19 | TGTGCCAGTAGTTCTCAAAGAGACACGGAGCAGTACTTC | CASSSQRDTEQYF
TRBJ2-7 | . | . | TRBV15 | TGTGCCACCAGCCGAACCAGGGGTAGCTCCTACGAGCAGTACTTC | CATSRTRGSSYEQYF
TRBJ1-1 | . | . | TRBV27 | TGTGCCAGCAACTTCCTCGGTGGGGGGGGCAGGACTGAAGCTTTCTTT | CASNFLGGGGRTEAFF
TRBJ2-7 | . | . | TRBV19 | TGTGCCAGTAGTATCGGCAGGAACTACGAGCAGTACTTC | CASSIGRNYEQYF
TRBJ1-1 | . | . | TRBV28 | TGTGCCAGCAGTTTAGCGGGTCAGGCTGAAGCTTTCTTT | CASSLAGQAEAFF
TRBJ1-5 | . | few | TRBV28 | TGTGCCAGCAGCCCTGGCCGGGCGGGGAGGGGCTATCAGCCCCAGCATTTT | CASSPGRAGRGYQPQHF
TRBJ1-1 | TRBD1 | . | TRBV6-2/TRBV6-3 | TGTGCCAGCAGTTACGGCAGGGGGGCCACTGAAGCTTTCTTT | CASSYGRGATEAFF
TRBJ1-4 | . | . | TRBV24-1 | TGTGCCACCAGTGATGCCGGTTGGGGGGAGGATGAAAAACTGTTTTTT | CATSDAGWGEDEKLFF
TRBJ1-2 | . | . | TRBV23-1 | TGCGCCAGCAGTCAATCGGAGAGGAACTATGGCTACACCTTC | CASSQSERNYGYTF
TRBJ2-3 | TRBD2 | . | TRBV7-2 | TGTGCCAGCACCGTTAGCGGGATCTCGGTTACGCAGTATTTT | CASTVSGISVTQYF
TRBJ2-3 | TRBD2 | . | TRBV11-2 | TGTGCCAGCAGCTTAGTTGCGGGGGGAACAGATACGCAGTATTTT | CASSLVAGGTDTQYF
TRBJ2-5 | TRBD2 | . | TRBV10-1 | TGCATCCAGCAGATCGAGGGACTAGCGGGAGACGAGACCCAGTACTTC | CIQQIEGLAGDETQYF
TRBJ2-5 | TRBD1 | once | TRBV6-2/TRBV6-3 | TGTGCCAGCAGTTACGGGGGGCAGGACAGGGGGTTGTTGGAGACCCAGTACTTC | CASSYGGQDRGLLETQYF
TRBJ1-4 | TRBD1 | . | TRBV19 | TGTGCCAGTAGGTCGGGACAGGTGGGGGAAAAACTGTTTTTT | CASRSGQVGEKLFF
TRBJ2-3 | . | once | TRBV3-1/TRBV3-2 | TGTGCCAGCACAGCCGGGGGTATCACAGATACGCAGTATTTT | CASTAGGITDTQYF
TRBJ2-7 | . | . | TRBV29-1 | TGCAGCGTTGAAGACACCGGGACCTACGAGCAGTACTTC | CSVEDTGTYEQYF
TRBJ2-1 | . | once | TRBV28 | TGTGCCAGCAGTTTACTAGGCCCCCTCAACTCCTACAATGAGCAGTTCTTC | CASSLLGPLNSYNEQFF
TRBJ1-6 | . | . | TRBV15 | TGTGCCACCAGCATCCAGGACTCCTATAATTCACCCCTCCACTTT | CATSIQDSYNSPLHF
TRBJ2-7 | . | once | TRBV6-1 | TGTGCCAGCAGTGAAGCTGCCAGGGGATACGAGCAGTACTTC | CASSEAARGYEQYF
TRBJ2-1 | TRBD2 | . | TRBV11-3 | TGTGCCAGCAGCTCTTATCTAGGGGGACTCGCGGGGGGCAATGAGCAGTTCTTC | CASSSYLGGLAGGNEQFF
TRBJ2-7 | TRBD1 | . | TRBV19 | TGTGCCAGTAGTGGGACAGGGGCTTGGGACGAGCAGTACTTC | CASSGTGAWDEQYF
TRBJ1-4 | TRBD1 | . | TRBV2 | TGTGCCAGCAGTGTTTCGACAGGGTCTACTGAAAAACTGTTTTTT | CASSVSTGSTEKLFF
TRBJ2-1 | TRBD2 | . | TRBV29-1 | TGCAGCGTTGTATCCTGGGGGTCGGGGGGTCTTTACAATGAGCAGTTCTTC | CSVVSWGSGGLYNEQFF
TRBJ1-6 | TRBD1 | . | TRBV5-6 | TGTGCCAGCAGCTTTCCACAGGGGAACTCACCCCTCCACTTT | CASSFPQGNSPLHF
TRBJ2-7 | TRBD1 | once | TRBV9 | TGTGCCAGCAGCGACGGGACAGCCTACGAGCAGTACTTC | CASSDGTAYEQYF
TRBJ1-1 | . | . | TRBV2 | TGTGCCAGCAATTATCAGGGGCGGAGCACTGAAGCTTTCTTT | CASNYQGRSTEAFF
TRBJ1-6 | . | . | TRBV3-1/TRBV3-2 | TGTGCCAGCAGCCAGGGGGGGCGTCAGTTCTATAATTCACCCCTCCACTTT | CASSQGGRQFYNSPLHF
TRBJ1-1 | . | . | TRBV28 | TGTGCCAGCAGCTACACTGAAGCTTTCTTT | CASSYTEAFF
TRBJ2-1 | TRBD2 | . | TRBV6-5 | TGTGCCAGCAGGTACTTAGCGGGAACCTACAATGAGCAGTTCTTC | CASRYLAGTYNEQFF
TRBJ2-2 | TRBD2 | . | TRBV6-4 | TGTGCCAGCAGCCACTCTAGCGGCACCGGGGAGCTGTTTTTT | CASSHSSGTGELFF